The entry below describes one TCR beta chain. TCRdb reprocessed the 5' RACE reads and stores each CDR3 protein as one record, lacking DNA. Its clone listing holds about 390,000 distinct CDR3 sequences. CDR1 is LGHNA and CDR2 is YNFKEQ in the germline V gene. The CDR3 is 16 amino acids. The data belong to a study of T cells expressing NK-cell markers. The genes are TRBV4-2 and TRBJ2-7. Material: blood T cells: a sorted CD56 or NKG2C T cell subset, CD4+ or CD8+ T cells, or bulk PBMC T cells (not recorded which). This receptor was taken from a woman aged 45-65 years in good health. The CDR3 reads CASSQAPRTLSYEQYF.